The next 22 T cell receptor beta chains were all read from a single sample in a study of CD8 T cells in Susac syndrome. Reverse transcription of roughly 0.45 to 1 ug RNA used random hexamers. TCRdb re-called the immunoSEQ multiplex PCR reads through MiXCR, storing one row per CDR3 protein. The top ten hold 0.099% of the sample, which has some 170,000 distinct CDR3 sequences, 85% to 95% seen once. What was sequenced was CD4+ T cells from PBMCs. These receptors originate from a human donor with Susac syndrome.

The V and J genes are TRBV4-1 and TRBJ2-3; D may be TRBD2 (7 bases). V was cut by 3 bases and J by 0 bases, with 13 bases left in between. This CDR3 contains 16 residues. The germline CDR1 and CDR2 sequences are MGHRA and YSYEKL. CDR3 region: CASSHLRGASTDTQYF. DNA of the CDR3: TGCGCCAGCAGCCACCTACGGGGGGCTAGCACAGATACGCAGTATTTT.

This chain joins TRBV4-1 and TRBJ1-4, with D maybe TRBD1 (5 bases). V dropped 2 bases and J dropped 0 bases, with 13 bases sitting between them. The V gene's germline CDR1 is MGHRA and CDR2 YSYEKL. The CDR3 contains 17 residues. CDR3 bases: TGCGCCAGCAGCCAAAGACTGATACAGGCAACTAATGAAAAACTGTTTTTT. Protein product: CASSQRLIQATNEKLFF.

The CDR3 here is CASSTGTGRFEQYF. CDR3 in DNA: TGTGCCAGCAGCACCGGGACAGGGCGATTCGAGCAGTACTTC. The chain combines TRBV12-3 or TRBV12-4 with TRBJ2-7; the match to TRBD1 covers 9 bases. The length of the CDR3 is 14 residues. With V trimmed by 6 bases and J by 6 bases, 9 bases remained unmatched.

This sequence joins TRBV20-1 and TRBJ1-5; 7 nucleotides agree with TRBD1. The CDR3 spans 13 residues. In germline, CDR1 is DFQATT, CDR2 SNEGSKA (reference sequence). The junction had 3 bases not matched to a gene; V was cut back by 3 bases and J by 4 bases. In DNA, the CDR3 is TGCAGTGCTAGGACAGGGACTAATCAGCCCCAGCATTTT. Its translation: CSARTGTNQPQHF.

The chain joins TRBV6-5 to TRBJ1-2; TRBD1 aligns across 8 bases. The V gene end was trimmed by 6 bases and the J gene end by 8 bases; junction bases not matched to a gene: 14. The CDR3 length is 15 residues. Germline CDR1 and CDR2: MNHEY and SVGAGI. CDR3 nucleotide sequence: TGTGCCAGCAGCCCCTACCCAGGACAGGGTGAGGGCTACACCTTC. Its protein is CASSPYPGQGEGYTF.

This chain uses TRBV9 with TRBJ1-6; D is perhaps TRBD1 (5 bases). CDR3 size: 14 residues. CDR1 is SGDLS, CDR2 YYNGEE, per germline. V lost 0 bases and J 9 bases, leaving 10 bases between the germline ends. The CDR3 nucleotides are TGTGCCAGCAGCGTAGCAGGGTCGGGTTCACCCCTCCACTTT. Its protein is CASSVAGSGSPLHF.

The rearrangement joins TRBV20-1 to TRBJ2-1, with 14 nucleotides matching TRBD2. CDR3 length equals 17 residues. Unmatched junction bases numbered 4, after V lost 3 bases and J lost 0 bases. Germline CDR1 is DFQATT and CDR2 is SNEGSKA (reference sequence). The DNA of the CDR3 is TGCAGTGCTAGCGGACTAGCGGGAGGTCACTCCTACAATGAGCAGTTCTTC. Amino acids: CSASGLAGGHSYNEQFF.

CDR3 DNA: TGCAGCGTTGAGTATAGGCAGGGGAACACTGAAGCTTTCTTT. Translating gives CSVEYRQGNTEAFF. This rearrangement joins TRBV29-1 to TRBJ1-1, with D perhaps TRBD1 (5 bases). From germline, CDR1 is SQVTM and CDR2 ANQGSEA. The CDR3 is 14 amino acids. V lost 3 bases to trimming and J lost 1 base, with 12 bases between them.

V usage is TRBV28 and J usage is TRBJ2-1, with D possibly matching TRBD2 (5 bases). The CDR3 totals 14 residues. V was pared by 10 bases and J by 0 bases, with 13 bases between. Germline V CDR1 and CDR2: MDHEN, SYDVKM. CDR3 in amino acids: CATRDYRSYNEQFF. The CDR3 DNA reads TGTGCCACCCGAGACTACCGCTCCTACAATGAGCAGTTCTTC.

This chain uses TRBV20-1 with TRBJ2-3; 13 nucleotides align to TRBD2. Trimming took 6 bases from V and 3 from J; bases not matched to a gene: 6. Germline V gene data show CDR1 as DFQATT and CDR2 as SNEGSKA (reference sequence). This CDR3 has 15 amino acids. The CDR3, as DNA: TGCAGTGCCCCACGACTAGCGGGAGGTACAGATACGCAGTATTTT. Amino acids: CSAPRLAGGTDTQYF.

This clonotype was seen only once. The chain links TRBV13 to TRBJ1-1; perhaps TRBD1 as D (5 bases). V was cut by 6 bases and J by 0 bases, with 14 bases left in between. The length of the CDR3 is 15 residues. Per the germline V gene, CDR1 is PRHDT and CDR2 is FYEKMQ (reference sequence). The DNA of the CDR3 is TGTGCCAGCAGGAGGTTCGGGGGGATGAACACTGAAGCTTTCTTT. Translated: CASRRFGGMNTEAFF.

The chain employs TRBV6-5 and TRBJ2-2; D is uncertain. This CDR3 has 12 amino acids. Germline CDR1 is MNHEY and CDR2 is SVGAGI. The V and J ends lost 7 bases and 3 bases respectively, with 6 bases between them. CDR3: CASNSYTGELFF. The CDR3 DNA sequence: TGTGCCAGCAATTCTTACACCGGGGAGCTGTTTTTT.

The V and J genes are TRBV6-5 and TRBJ2-7; D is unresolved. The CDR3 totals 13 residues. V was clipped by 0 bases and J by 3 bases, with 6 bases between them. CDR1 is MNHEY and CDR2 is SVGAGI in the germline V gene. CDR3 sequence (DNA): TGTGCCAGCAGTTACTCCCTCAACTACGAGCAGTACTTC. Protein sequence: CASSYSLNYEQYF.

The rearrangement uses TRBV6-6 and TRBJ2-7, with 8 nucleotides matching TRBD1. Germline V CDR1 and CDR2: MNHNY, SVGAGI (reference sequence). CDR3 length: 15 amino acids. The trim removed 0 bases at V and 2 bases at J, leaving 3 bases unmatched. The CDR3 DNA is TGTGCCAGCAGTTACTCCGCGGGACAGGCCTACGAGCAGTACTTC. Amino acids: CASSYSAGQAYEQYF.

The chain employs TRBV29-1 and TRBJ1-4; possibly TRBD1 for D (5 bases). Germline-derived CDR1 and CDR2 are SQVTM and ANQGSEA. Trimming stripped 2 bases from V and 10 bases from J, with 11 bases between. There are 12 residues in the CDR3. The CDR3: CSVETQGGKLFF. The CDR3 DNA sequence: TGCAGCGTTGAAACGCAGGGAGGAAAACTGTTTTTT.

J is TRBJ2-7 and V is TRBV20-1; 9 nucleotides line up with TRBD1. With 5 bases clipped from V and 5 bases from J, the junction kept 10 bases outside the gene matches. The CDR3 contains 14 residues. Germline V CDR1 and CDR2: DFQATT, SNEGSKA (reference sequence). DNA for the CDR3: TGCAGTGCTCGGACCGGGACAGGGCCCAACGAGCAGTACTTC. This codes for CSARTGTGPNEQYF.

This chain joins TRBV3-1 and TRBJ1-2, with TRBD1 as a possible D gene (6 bases). Deletions cut 3 bases from V and 0 bases from J, with 11 bases between. CDR1 and CDR2 (germline): LGHDT, YNNKEL (reference sequence). This CDR3 is built from 15 residues. This chain's CDR3 is CASSQATGPNYGYTF. DNA for the CDR3: TGTGCCAGCAGCCAGGCCACAGGGCCTAACTATGGCTACACCTTC.

V and J are TRBV30 and TRBJ2-7, with D perhaps matching TRBD2 (5 bases). The CDR3 runs to 14 residues. With 5 bases removed from V and 3 bases from J, the gap between germline ends came to 17 bases. Germline CDR1 reads GTSNPN; CDR2 reads SVGIG (reference sequence). CDR3 DNA sequence: TGTGCCTGGGCCGGAGGCGGTGCATTCTACGAGCAGTACTTC. Translation gives CAWAGGGAFYEQYF. The variable domain in full, with the rest retrieved from reference TRBV30 and TRBJ2-7, is SQTIHQWPATLVQPVGSPLSLECTVEGTSNPNLYWYRQAAGRGLQLLFYSVGIGQISSEVPQNLSASRPQDRQFILSSKKLLLSDSGFYLCAWAGGGAFYEQYFGPGTRLTVT.

The genes are TRBV5-1 and TRBJ1-6; 7 nucleotides agree with TRBD1. The germline V gene has CDR1 SGHRS and CDR2 YFSETQ. J lost 7 bases, V lost 5 bases, and 6 bases had no gene match. The CDR3 loop spans 14 amino acids. CDR3 sequence: CASRPGTANSPLHF. The DNA of the CDR3 is TGCGCCAGCAGGCCCGGGACAGCCAATTCACCCCTCCACTTT.

This rearrangement joins TRBV5-4 to TRBJ2-3, with 8 bases aligning to TRBD2. This CDR3 spans 14 amino acids. Germline values: CDR1 SGHNT, CDR2 YYREEE (reference sequence). Trimming at V came to 1 base and at J to 5 bases, leaving 3 bases not matched to a gene. The CDR3 sequence: CASSLPGGRDTQYF. The CDR3 region has the DNA TGTGCCAGCAGCTTGCCGGGAGGGAGAGATACGCAGTATTTT.

The chain links TRBV6-2 or TRBV6-3 to TRBJ1-1; 8 bases agree with TRBD1. There are 16 residues in the CDR3. Germline assignment: CDR1 MNHEY and CDR2 SVGEGT. V was clipped by 2 bases and J by 0 bases; unmatched bases: 5. This CDR3 is CASSYGTGRMNTEAFF. DNA of the CDR3: TGTGCCAGCAGTTACGGGACAGGCCGTATGAACACTGAAGCTTTCTTT.

The rearrangement joins TRBV18 to TRBJ1-5; TRBD1 might be the D (6 bases). From germline, CDR1 is KGHSH and CDR2 LQKENI. The CDR3 loop spans 15 amino acids. Trimming stripped 4 bases from V and 6 bases from J, with 16 bases between. In DNA form, the CDR3 reads TGTGCCAGCTCACAACAGGGTGGAATGGTTCAGCCCCAGCATTTT. It translates to CASSQQGGMVQPQHF.